The present TCR beta chain was sequenced within a study of vaccination effects on CD4 cells after COVID-19. Background on the study: After the second dose, samples were taken at median day 72. PBMC cultures contained 2 million or so cells per well, approximately 9.2 IU/ml IL-2 and 10 ug/ml peptides.

Study-wide results and caveats: Whether induced by infection or by vaccine, clones showed marked clonal contraction late after vaccination.

Of note for this clone: The antigen is not known.

This table comes from immunoSEQ multiplex PCR, and its TCRdb copy is limited to in-frame clones, with some not included. The sample shows tens of thousands of clones, 73% of them seen only once. It was after 10 days of culture that CD4+ T cells were isolated. Vaccination of participants consisted of two doses of either the BNT162b2 or mRNA-1273 vaccine. The CDR3 runs to 16 residues. The ends lost 4 bases at V and 9 bases at J; junction bases unmatched: 13. Germline CDR1 reads MGHDK; CDR2 reads SYGVNS. The sample consisted of CD4+ T cells from PBMCs cultured without peptide, taken after COVID-19 vaccination. This sequence joins TRBV25-1 and TRBJ2-1; TRBD2 matches 9 bases. The origin of this receptor is a human donor who received a COVID-19 vaccine. CDR3 nucleotides: TGTGCCAGCAGTGGGGTGTCCGGGACTAGCTCTCCTGAGCAGTTCTTC. It is translated as CASSGVSGTSSPEQFF.